Each of the 2 T cell receptor beta chains below was sequenced from the same sample in a study of T cell responses to AZD1222 COVID-19 vaccine. Some clones are missing from TCRdb's copy, which holds only in-frame ones; the method was immunoSEQ multiplex PCR. The data contain roughly 140,000 clones, approximately 94% of them singletons. Sequenced material: peripheral blood, taken on day 0 of AZD1222 vaccination. The receptors stem from an adult in good health.

V gene TRBV29-1 combines with J gene TRBJ2-3; D possibly corresponds to TRBD1 (5 bases). V was shortened by 4 bases and J by 3 bases, with 11 bases between the two germline ends. The CDR3 extends over 13 amino acids. Germline assignment: CDR1 SQVTM and CDR2 ANQGSEA. The CDR3 coding sequence is TGCAGCGTTGGTGCAGGGCGAACAGATACGCAGTATTTT. It specifies CSVGAGRTDTQYF.

The rearrangement joins TRBV7-8 to TRBJ2-7; 9 bases agree with TRBD1. The V and J ends lost 3 bases and 6 bases, in that order; junction bases with no gene match: 3. Germline assignment: CDR1 SGHVS and CDR2 FQNEAQ. The CDR3 sequence is 13 residues long. The DNA for the CDR3 is TGTGCCAGCAGCTTGAGACAGGGGGTCGAGCAGTACTTC. Protein product: CASSLRQGVEQYF.